The rows below give T cell receptor beta chains drawn from one sample of a study of blood T cell repertoires in COVID-19. Assay used: immunoSEQ multiplex PCR; TCRdb lists only in-frame clones, some missing. The table has about 100,000 clones, roughly nine tenths seen once. What was sequenced was peripheral blood. All receptors derive from a middle-aged man with active COVID-19. Both conserved end residues are part of each CDR3. A D gene is named only where the DNA matches it firmly. Expanded clones get a size class; other rows say once, few or many, or leave the size out.

-,TRBJ2-1,TRBV6-1,TRBD2,TGTGCCAGCAGTGAATGGAGCGGGGGGAGGAATGAGCAGTTCTTC,CASSEWSGGRNEQFF
-,TRBJ1-5,TRBV25-1,TRBD1,TGTGCCAGCAGTAGACAGGGTGGTCAGCCCCAGCATTTT,CASSRQGGQPQHF
-,TRBJ2-5,TRBV5-6,-,TGTGCCAGCAGCTTGGAGGGGCCCACCGAGACCCAGTACTTC,CASSLEGPTETQYF
-,TRBJ1-4,TRBV7-9,TRBD1,TGTGCCAGCAGCCAACGACAGGGTACTAATGAAAAACTGTTTTTT,CASSQRQGTNEKLFF
-,TRBJ2-7,TRBV4-1,-,TGCGCCAGCAGCCAAGAATACTCACTCTACGAGCAGTACTTC,CASSQEYSLYEQYF
-,TRBJ1-1,TRBV25-1,-,TGTGCCAGCAGTGTCGGGACACTACTGAACACTGAAGCTTTCTTT,CASSVGTLLNTEAFF
-,TRBJ1-2,TRBV28,-,TGTGCCAGCAATGTGGGAGGTGGCTACACCTTC,CASNVGGGYTF
-,TRBJ2-2,TRBV7-8,-,TGTGCCAGCACCGAGACCGGGGAGCTGTTTTTT,CASTETGELFF
-,TRBJ1-1,TRBV12-5,-,TGTGCTAGTGGTTTGGAAAGGGGCACTGAAGCTTTCTTT,CASGLERGTEAFF
-,TRBJ2-5,TRBV7-6,TRBD2,TGTGCCAGCAGCCCCGCCCCGGGGAGGGCGGCAGAGACCCAGTACTTC,CASSPAPGRAAETQYF
-,TRBJ2-6,TRBV4-2,-,TGTGCCAGCAGCCAAGGAGAGGGTCAAAGGGCCAACGTCCTGACTTTC,CASSQGEGQRANVLTF
-,TRBJ2-3,TRBV6-5,TRBD2,TGTGCCAGCAGCGGACTAGACGAGAGGCAGTATTTT,CASSGLDERQYF
-,TRBJ1-1,TRBV2,-,TGTGCCAGCAGTGACACGGGTTTGGACACTGAAGCTTTCTTT,CASSDTGLDTEAFF
-,TRBJ2-1,TRBV30,TRBD2,TGTGCCTGGAGTGTACTAGCGGGAGGGCCGCTATCCTACAATGAGCAGTTCTTC,CAWSVLAGGPLSYNEQFF
-,TRBJ2-1,TRBV19,-,TGTGCCAGTAGTATTTGGACAGAGCGCAATGAGCAGTTCTTC,CASSIWTERNEQFF
-,TRBJ1-5,TRBV15,-,TGTGCCACCAGCAGCCGTAGCAATCAGCCCCAGCATTTT,CATSSRSNQPQHF
-,TRBJ1-2,TRBV5-1,-,TGCGCCAGCAGCTTGCAACCCACTGATGGCTACACCTTC,CASSLQPTDGYTF
-,TRBJ1-2,TRBV4-1,TRBD1,TGCGCCAGCAGCAACCCGACAGGGGAGAATGGCTACACCTTC,CASSNPTGENGYTF
-,TRBJ2-5,TRBV9,-,TGTGCCAGCAGCGCCGCCGCCCGAGGGGAGACCCAGTACTTC,CASSAAARGETQYF
-,TRBJ2-3,TRBV10-3,-,TGTGCCATCAGTGAGTCTTCTGGAGCGGGAGATACGCAGTATTTT,CAISESSGAGDTQYF
-,TRBJ1-4,TRBV4-1,TRBD1,TGCGCCAGCAGCCAAGCCGAGGGACAGAGTAATGAAAAACTGTTTTTT,CASSQAEGQSNEKLFF
-,TRBJ2-4,TRBV9,-,TGTGCCAGCAGCGTAGGCCAGGGAAAAAACATTCAGTACTTC,CASSVGQGKNIQYF
-,TRBJ2-5,TRBV5-6,TRBD2,TGTGCCAGCAGCACTACGGGGGGTTTTGTCGCAGAGACCCAGTACTTC,CASSTTGGFVAETQYF
-,TRBJ1-4,TRBV5-4,TRBD1,TGTGCCAGCAGCTTGGGATCGGGACAGTTTGACGAAAAACTGTTTTTT,CASSLGSGQFDEKLFF
-,TRBJ2-1,TRBV11-3,TRBD1,TGTGCCAGCAGCTTAGCTTCGGGACAGGGGAGGCTCGAGGAGCAGTTCTTC,CASSLASGQGRLEEQFF
-,TRBJ2-1,TRBV15,-,TGTGCCACCAGCTCCGAGATCTACAATGAGCAGTTCTTC,CATSSEIYNEQFF
-,TRBJ1-2,TRBV19,-,TGTGCCAGTAGTATAGGGGGCGGGGCGAACTATGGCTACACCTTC,CASSIGGGANYGYTF
-,TRBJ2-1,TRBV20-1,-,TGCAGTGTCGGGGAAGTTGAGCAGTTCTTC,CSVGEVEQFF
-,TRBJ2-3,TRBV2,-,TGTGCCAGCAGTGGTGCGGTTAGCACAGATACGCAGTATTTT,CASSGAVSTDTQYF
-,TRBJ2-1,TRBV5-4,-,TGTGCCAGCAGCTTGCCCCTAAAGCCTTCCTACAATGAGCAGTTCTTC,CASSLPLKPSYNEQFF
-,TRBJ2-1,TRBV19,TRBD2,TGTGCCAGTAACCCCAGGGTAGCGGGGGTGAATGAGCAGTTCTTC,CASNPRVAGVNEQFF
once,TRBJ2-2,TRBV19,TRBD2,TGTGCCAGTAGTACACGGACTAGCAGAATCACCGGGGAGCTGTTTTTT,CASSTRTSRITGELFF
-,TRBJ1-3,TRBV11-3,-,TGTGCCAGCAGCGGCAGACTACTACACTCTGGAAACACCATATATTTT,CASSGRLLHSGNTIYF
few,TRBJ2-3,TRBV21-1,-,TGTGCCAGCATCCCACCAGGCCTCCGACCAGATACGCAGTATTTT,CASIPPGLRPDTQYF
-,TRBJ2-2,TRBV13,TRBD1,TGTGCCAGCAGCTTCCGCGGGACAGGGGTGACCGGGGAGCTGTTTTTT,CASSFRGTGVTGELFF
-,TRBJ2-1,TRBV6-5,TRBD1,TGTGCCAGCAGCTACGACAGGGGGCAGGGCAATGAGCAGTTCTTC,CASSYDRGQGNEQFF
-,TRBJ2-3,TRBV28,-,TGTGCCAGCAGTGGTGACATTAGCACAGATACGCAGTATTTT,CASSGDISTDTQYF
-,TRBJ1-6,TRBV5-6,-,TGTGCCAGCAGCTGGAAGGGGGATTCACCCCTCCACTTT,CASSWKGDSPLHF
few,TRBJ2-1,TRBV24-1,TRBD2,TGTGCCACCAGTGGGGGGACTAGCGGGAGAGTTCGGAGCGATGAGCAGTTCTTC,CATSGGTSGRVRSDEQFF
-,TRBJ1-3,TRBV19,-,TGTGCCAGTACCCCGAGGGCTGGAAACACCATATATTTT,CASTPRAGNTIYF
-,TRBJ1-2,TRBV29-1,-,TGCAGCGTTGATGGACTGCGCCGGGGATATGGCTACACCTTC,CSVDGLRRGYGYTF
-,TRBJ2-5,TRBV12-3/TRBV12-4,-,TGTGCCAGCAGCCTGGGACTCCAAGAGACCCAGTACTTC,CASSLGLQETQYF
-,TRBJ2-3,TRBV30,-,TGTGCCTGGAGTCGCGTAAGAGCAGATACGCAGTATTTT,CAWSRVRADTQYF
-,TRBJ1-2,TRBV5-1,-,TGCGCCAGCAGCTATAGCGGGGACACTCCAAACTATGGCTACACCTTC,CASSYSGDTPNYGYTF
-,TRBJ1-2,TRBV27,TRBD1,TGTGCCAGCCGACCCAGGGGGCTTCATGGCTACACCTTC,CASRPRGLHGYTF
-,TRBJ2-3,TRBV24-1,TRBD2,TGTGCCACCAGTGACTCAAGCGGGGGGCCCAGCACAGATACGCAGTATTTT,CATSDSSGGPSTDTQYF
-,TRBJ2-7,TRBV5-1,TRBD1,TGCGCCAGCAGCTTGGTCTCCGGGACAGGACGGTACGAGCAGTACTTC,CASSLVSGTGRYEQYF
once,TRBJ2-3,TRBV27,-,TGTGCCAGCAGTTCTACAGATACGCAGTATTTT,CASSSTDTQYF
-,TRBJ2-1,TRBV5-1,TRBD2,TGCGCCAGCAGAACTAGCGGGGTCTACAATGAGCAGTTCTTC,CASRTSGVYNEQFF
few,TRBJ1-2,TRBV9,-,TGTGCCAGCAGCTCCCGGGGGGGGCCCCGGAGCTACACCTTC,CASSSRGGPRSYTF
-,TRBJ2-1,TRBV20-1,TRBD2,TGCAGTGCTAGTTCGAGCGGGGGGATAAATGAGCAGTTCTTC,CSASSSGGINEQFF
-,TRBJ1-1,TRBV6-1,-,TGTGCCAGCAGTGATCTCGCTGAAGCTTTCTTT,CASSDLAEAFF
many,TRBJ2-3,TRBV6-2/TRBV6-3,-,TGTGCCAGCAGTTCCCGGGTAAGAGGGGATACGCAGTATTTT,CASSSRVRGDTQYF
-,TRBJ2-1,TRBV9,TRBD1,TGTGCCAGCAGCGCCCAGGGGGTTAGCTCCTACAATGAGCAGTTCTTC,CASSAQGVSSYNEQFF
-,TRBJ1-2,TRBV2,TRBD1,TGTGCCAGCAGCCAGACAGGGGGCGGCTATGGCTACACCTTC,CASSQTGGGYGYTF
-,TRBJ1-4,TRBV6-5,-,TGTGCCAGCAGTTACTCGGTCAGTTTTGATGAAAAACTGTTTTTT,CASSYSVSFDEKLFF
few,TRBJ1-5,TRBV19,-,TGTGCCAGCAAAATAGGGGCCGATTGGGACAATCAGCCCCAGCATTTT,CASKIGADWDNQPQHF
-,TRBJ1-5,TRBV7-2,TRBD1,TGTGCCAGCAGCCTGCAGGGGGCGATCAATCAGCCCCAGCATTTT,CASSLQGAINQPQHF
-,TRBJ2-3,TRBV30,-,TGTGCCTGGAGTCGGGTAGCTAAGGATACGCAGTATTTT,CAWSRVAKDTQYF
-,TRBJ1-3,TRBV5-8,-,TGTGCCAGCAGCTATACAGGGATTGGAAACACCATATATTTT,CASSYTGIGNTIYF